This T cell receptor (beta chain) was retrieved from a study of T cells in Graves' hyperthyroidism and ophthalmopathy. Hyperthyroidism of Graves' type that showed no ophthalmopathy progression within 18 months was stable. What was amplified from RNA transcripts were TCR beta CDR3 regions. Using the HTBI primer set, a first-round RT-PCR was run on the TCR CDR3. TCRdb recomputed calls from the multiplex PCR reads with MiXCR, one row per CDR3 protein. Among more than 550,000 distinct CDR3 sequences listed, 15% to 20% were seen once. This clonotype occurred a few times. The CDR3 is 16 amino acids. Germline values: CDR1 MDHEN, CDR2 SYDVKM. The V segment lost 5 bases and the J segment 2 bases; nucleotides outside the gene matches: 10.

The V and J genes are TRBV28 and TRBJ2-7; 9 nucleotides agree with TRBD1. The sequencing sample was made of blood. The TCR originated in a man over 45 with Graves' hyperthyroidism. The CDR3 region has the DNA TGTGCCAGCAGTCTCGGGGCCGGGACAGGGACCTACGAGCAGTACTTC. This translates into CASSLGAGTGTYEQYF.